The TCR beta chain under discussion was sequenced for a study of T cell responses to AZD1222 COVID-19 vaccine. Study context: Second-dose schedules of about 4 or about 12 weeks were combined.

Between the trimmed V and J ends, which lost 4 bases and 1 base, there was a span of 15 bases. This CDR3 spans 15 amino acids. Germline CDR1 SGHDT, CDR2 YYEEEE. Concerning this clone: Its antigen is as yet unknown.

Clones were read by immunoSEQ multiplex PCR, and TCRdb kept only the in-frame ones, dropping some. The sample comprises 150,000 to 200,000 clones, 85% to 95% of which are singletons, and over 1.3% rests with the top ten. Broader study findings: The number of AZD1222 recipients seropositive at baseline was only five or six. Unmutated variant regions are reportedly targeted by nearly half of spike-specific TCRs.

The chain uses TRBV5-6 and TRBJ2-7; TRBD2 might be the D (6 bases). This TCR came from an adult in good health. The sequencing used peripheral blood, collected on day 0 of AZD1222 vaccination. CDR3 sequence: CASSGSDGTSYEQYF. The CDR3, as DNA: TGTGCCAGCAGCGGTTCCGATGGGACTTCCTACGAGCAGTACTTC.